This T cell receptor (beta chain) was obtained from a study of T cell repertoires in cytomegalovirus infection (dated by TCRdb to between 2018 and 2021). Regarding the research as a whole: Donor HLA type was relevant to the analysis, because carriage of CMV infection together with the matching HLA type was indicated by public TCR beta signatures. Results the study describes overall, beyond this receptor: The ex vivo response was dominated by HLA-C-restricted CMV-specific TCR beta clonotypes, which also provided the single most frequent clonotype in two of eight donors. In both this cohort and an independent cohort of some 380 donors, the cumulative frequency of public TCR beta family members distinguished carriers of CMV infection plus the relevant HLA type.

On this clonotype itself: Its antigen specificity is not known. No qualities accompany the bases; no much larger clone lies one base away.

The germline V gene specifies SGHRS as CDR1 and YFSETQ as CDR2. V is clipped by 3 bases and J by 8 bases, and the sequence between their germline boundaries is 9 bases long. The CDR3 numbers 12 residues from cysteine through phenylalanine. Of all the DNA, just the CDR3 is kept, 36 bases in frame from base 1. The instrument was an Illumina HiSeq 1500. TCRdb reprocessing: public reads trimmed at Q25 with fastp, clones called with MiXCR, in-frame beta chains kept. Rows with a matching CDR3 protein are joined into one entry that keeps the most common DNA and genes. In this sample the table shows 150,000 to 180,000 distinct CDR3 sequences, about a quarter of which occur a single time. The ten largest clones take up roughly 11% of the sample.

The chain is encoded by TRBV5-1 joined to TRBJ2-1; a tentative D call is TRBD1 (6 bases match). Material: PBMCs. The clonotype was recovered from a human donor in good health (CMV status not recorded). Some clones in this sample may be carry-over from other donors' samples. The CDR3 region: CASSSTGHEQFF. The DNA sequence is as follows: TGCGCCAGCAGCTCGACAGGCCATGAGCAGTTCTTC.